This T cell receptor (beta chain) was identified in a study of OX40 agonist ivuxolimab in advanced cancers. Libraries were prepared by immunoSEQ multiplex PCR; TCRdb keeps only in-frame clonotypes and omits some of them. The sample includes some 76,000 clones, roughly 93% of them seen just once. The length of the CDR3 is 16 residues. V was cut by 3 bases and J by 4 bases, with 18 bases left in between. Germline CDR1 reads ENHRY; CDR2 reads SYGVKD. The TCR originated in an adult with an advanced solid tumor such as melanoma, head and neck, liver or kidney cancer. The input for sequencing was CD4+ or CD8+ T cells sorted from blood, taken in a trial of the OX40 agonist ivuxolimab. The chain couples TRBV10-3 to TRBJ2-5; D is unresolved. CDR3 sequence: CAISDLDRAVGETQYF. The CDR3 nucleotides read TGTGCCATCAGTGATCTCGACCGGGCGGTAGGAGAGACCCAGTACTTC.